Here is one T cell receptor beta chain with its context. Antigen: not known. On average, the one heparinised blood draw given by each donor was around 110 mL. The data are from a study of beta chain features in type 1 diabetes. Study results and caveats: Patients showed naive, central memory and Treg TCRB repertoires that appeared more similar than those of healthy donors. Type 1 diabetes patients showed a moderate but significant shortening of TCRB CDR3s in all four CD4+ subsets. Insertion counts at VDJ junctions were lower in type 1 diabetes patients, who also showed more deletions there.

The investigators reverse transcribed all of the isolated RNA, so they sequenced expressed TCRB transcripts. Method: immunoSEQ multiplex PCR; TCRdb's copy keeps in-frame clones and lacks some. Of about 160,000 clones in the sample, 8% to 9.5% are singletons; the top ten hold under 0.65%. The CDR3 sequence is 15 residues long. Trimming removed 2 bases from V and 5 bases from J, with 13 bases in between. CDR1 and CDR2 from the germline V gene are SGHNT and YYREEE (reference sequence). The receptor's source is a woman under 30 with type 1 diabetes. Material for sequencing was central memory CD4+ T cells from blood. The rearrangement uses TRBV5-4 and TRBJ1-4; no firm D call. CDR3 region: CASSLTGQKNEKLFF. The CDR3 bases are TGTGCCAGCAGCTTAACGGGTCAGAAGAATGAAAAACTGTTTTTT. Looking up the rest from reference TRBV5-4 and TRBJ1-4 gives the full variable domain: ETGVTQSPTHLIKTRGQQVTLRCSSQSGHNTVSWYQQALGQGPQFIFQYYREEENGRGNFPPRFSGLQFPNYSSELNVNALELDDSALYLCASSLTGQKNEKLFFGSGTQLSVL.